These 17 T cell receptor beta chains share one sample of origin, sequenced in a study of T cells in Graves' hyperthyroidism and ophthalmopathy. RNA transcripts provided the source from which TCR beta CDR3 regions were amplified. Carried out on the TCR CDR3, a first-round RT-PCR used the HTBI primer set. TCRdb re-called the multiplex PCR reads through MiXCR, storing one row per CDR3 protein. Altogether 150,000 or so distinct CDR3 sequences are present, 8% to 9.5% being singletons, with the ten largest covering roughly 23%. Sequencing input: blood. These receptors were taken from a woman aged 18-29 years with Graves' hyperthyroidism that later progressed to Graves' ophthalmopathy.

Only a few counts were recorded for this clonotype. The V and J genes are TRBV5-4 and TRBJ1-1; D gene uncertain. V was shortened by 2 bases and J by 5 bases, with 16 bases between the two germline ends. Germline-derived CDR1 and CDR2 are SGHNT and YYREEE (reference sequence). The CDR3 is 15 amino acids. This chain's CDR3 is CASSFQHRAATEAFF. Here the CDR3 DNA reads TGTGCCAGCAGCTTCCAGCACCGGGCCGCTACTGAAGCTTTCTTT.

This clonotype has ten or more counts. The DNA for the CDR3 is TGTGCCAGCAGTTTATTGTACACCGGGGAGCTGTTTTTT. Its translation: CASSLLYTGELFF. The V call is TRBV27, the J call TRBJ2-2; the D is unclear. This CDR3 is 13 amino acids long. Trimming removed 1 base at V and 3 bases at J, with 3 bases between. Germline V gives CDR1 MNHEY, CDR2 SMNVEV (reference sequence).

This clonotype has at least ten counts. The CDR3 DNA reads TGTGCCAGCAGCTTGGGGGACAGTAGCAATCAGCCCCAGCATTTT. This translates into CASSLGDSSNQPQHF. This chain uses TRBV5-8 with TRBJ1-5, with 7 bases that match TRBD1. J was trimmed by 0 bases and V by 0 bases; bases with no gene match: 0. Looked up from germline, CDR1 is SGHTS and CDR2 is YDEGEE. The CDR3 sequence is 15 residues long.

This clonotype was found many times. The rearrangement links TRBV11-3 to TRBJ2-5; no reliable D call. The germline CDR1 and CDR2 sequences are SGHNT and YENEEA. The V end lost 1 base, the J end lost 2 bases, and 8 bases lay between the germline ends. This CDR3 has 14 amino acids. This CDR3 is CASSLGGQQETQYF. CDR3 bases: TGTGCCAGCAGCTTAGGTGGGCAGCAAGAGACCCAGTACTTC.

The J gene is TRBJ2-2, the V gene TRBV13, with D tentatively TRBD1 or TRBD2 (5 bases each). The CDR3 has 15 amino acids. The V and J ends lost 5 bases and 3 bases respectively, with 13 bases between them. Germline-derived CDR1 and CDR2 are PRHDT and FYEKMQ (reference sequence). In nucleotides, the CDR3 is TGTGCCAGCAGCCCTGGGGGTGGGGACACCGGGGAGCTGTTTTTT. Residues: CASSPGGGDTGELFF.

The CDR3 DNA sequence: TGTGCCAGCAGCCACCGGGACAGGGGCACAGATACGCAGTATTTT. This codes for CASSHRDRGTDTQYF. This chain joins TRBV11-2 and TRBJ2-3; TRBD1 aligns across 9 bases. CDR1 is SGHAT and CDR2 is FQNNGV in the germline V gene. Losses at the gene ends were 5 bases for V and 1 base for J; bases not matched to a gene: 4. This CDR3 is built from 15 residues.

In this sample, this clonotype turned up many times. The chain links TRBV12-3 or TRBV12-4 to TRBJ2-1, with unresolved D. The CDR3 is made up of 12 amino acids. Trimming left V 8 bases short and J 7 bases short, with 12 bases between. The CDR3 DNA follows: TGTGCCAGCGGGCTACTGGGTAATGAGCAGTTCTTC. Translated, it gives CASGLLGNEQFF.

This clonotype was picked up many times. The chain recombines TRBV27 with TRBJ2-4; a possible D gene is TRBD2 (5 bases). The CDR3 runs to 18 residues. Deletions cut 2 bases from V and 2 bases from J, with 19 bases between. Germline lookup yields CDR1 MNHEY and CDR2 SMNVEV (reference sequence). CDR3 DNA sequence: TGTGCCAGCAGTTTACAGTCATTCGCAGAGGGCACCAAAAACATTCAGTACTTC. This encodes CASSLQSFAEGTKNIQYF.

There are many counts of this clonotype. V is TRBV7-8 and J is TRBJ2-5; 12 positions match TRBD1. Germline CDR1 reads SGHVS; CDR2 reads FQNEAQ. This CDR3 is built from 16 residues. The V gene end was trimmed by 6 bases and the J gene end by 4 bases; junction bases not matched to a gene: 9. CDR3 residues: CASRKSGTGGSETQYF. The CDR3 DNA reads as TGTGCCAGCAGAAAATCCGGGACAGGGGGCTCAGAGACCCAGTACTTC.

In this sample, this clonotype turned up many times. J is TRBJ1-1 and V is TRBV15; D may be TRBD1 (5 bases). Germline V CDR1 and CDR2: LNHNV, YYDKDF (reference sequence). This CDR3 is built from 15 residues. Trimming left V 0 bases short and J 2 bases short, with 10 bases between. For the CDR3, the DNA is TGTGCCACCAGCAGAGATACGGGGCAAAACACTGAAGCTTTCTTT. Protein sequence: CATSRDTGQNTEAFF.

This clonotype was counted many times. The rearrangement links TRBV18 to TRBJ2-3, with no clear D. CDR1 and CDR2 (germline): KGHSH, LQKENI. Trimming stripped 2 bases from V and 0 bases from J, with 6 bases between. The CDR3 runs 14 residues. CDR3 protein: CASSPLFSTDTQYF. CDR3 coding DNA: TGTGCCAGCTCACCATTATTCAGCACAGATACGCAGTATTTT.

Ten or more counts support this clonotype. The chain joins TRBV12-3 or TRBV12-4 to TRBJ2-1; D is unclear. V lost 7 bases and J 3 bases, leaving 10 bases between the germline ends. CDR3 length: 13 amino acids. In DNA form, the CDR3 reads TGTGCCAGCACCCCTGACGGCTACAATGAGCAGTTCTTC. Translating gives CASTPDGYNEQFF.

This clonotype was seen ten or more times. A much larger clone differs from this one at a single base, so this may be a read error. The rearrangement joins TRBV20-1 to TRBJ2-7; 8 positions agree with TRBD2. V dropped 5 bases and J dropped 5; count of bases not matched to a gene: 14. Germline V gene lookup returns CDR1 DFQATT and CDR2 SNEGSKA (reference sequence). CDR3 length equals 15 residues. In DNA form, the CDR3 reads TGCAGTGCTGCCCCGCCCGGGTTAGCGGGGAACGAGCAGTACTTC. This codes for CSAAPPGLAGNEQYF.

Worth noting for this clonotype: This may stem from a read error, because a much larger clone lies one nucleotide away. This chain links TRBV12-3 or TRBV12-4 with TRBJ1-5; D not resolved. This CDR3 contains 13 residues. V was shortened by 6 bases and J by 2 bases, with 8 bases between the two germline ends. Written as DNA, the CDR3 is TGTGCCAGCAGCCAGGCAGGCAATCAGCCCCAGCATTTT. It codes for CASSQAGNQPQHF.

This clonotype was counted at least ten times. The rearrangement links TRBV2 to TRBJ2-5; no reliable D call. This CDR3 is 14 amino acids long. Germline V CDR1 and CDR2: SNHLY, FYNNEI. The V end lost 5 bases, the J end lost 2 bases, and 12 bases lay between the germline ends. CDR3 protein: CASSRELFQETQYF. The CDR3 region has the DNA TGTGCCAGCAGTAGAGAGCTATTTCAAGAGACCCAGTACTTC.

The rearrangement uses TRBV7-9 and TRBJ1-4; 9 nucleotides line up with TRBD1. V was pared by 5 bases and J by 6 bases, with 10 bases of the junction left unmatched. This CDR3 has 16 amino acids. Germline V lookup: CDR1 SEHNR, CDR2 FQNEAQ (reference sequence). The CDR3 is CASSPLWTGVDEKLFF. In nucleotides, the CDR3 is TGTGCCAGCAGCCCACTCTGGACAGGGGTTGATGAAAAACTGTTTTTT. Full variable domain (remainder filled in from reference TRBV7-9 and TRBJ1-4): DTGVSQNPRHKITKRGQNVTFRCDPISEHNRLYWYRQTLGQGPEFLTYFQNEAQLEKSRLLSDRFSAERPKGSFSTLEIQRTEQGDSAMYLCASSPLWTGVDEKLFFGSGTQLSVL.

The J gene is TRBJ2-4, the V gene TRBV6-1, with 10 bases aligning to TRBD2. The V gene end was trimmed by 6 bases and the J gene end by 8 bases; junction bases not matched to a gene: 4. The CDR3 is 13 residues long. CDR1 and CDR2 from the germline V gene are MNHNS and SASEGT. The CDR3, as DNA: TGTGCCAGCAGAAGCGGGGGGGCGGACATTCAGTACTTC. Translation gives CASRSGGADIQYF.